Below are 30 T cell receptor beta chains sequenced from a single sample in a study of blood T cell repertoires in COVID-19. The table came from immunoSEQ multiplex PCR; TCRdb's copy has only in-frame clones and leaves some out. The sample shows tens of thousands of clones, 88% of them seen only once. The sequencing sample was made of PBMCs or T cells enriched from blood (not recorded which). All receptors derive from a woman aged 40-49 years who had recovered from COVID-19.

The genes are TRBV5-8 and TRBJ2-7; 16 nucleotides align to TRBD2. Germline-derived CDR1 and CDR2 are SGHTS and YDEGEE. V shed 4 bases and J 5 bases; nucleotides not matched to a gene: 6. The CDR3 covers 16 residues. The DNA for the CDR3 is TGTGCCAGCAGCCTTGGGACTAGCGGGGGGGAGGACGAGCAGTACTTC. Its translation: CASSLGTSGGEDEQYF.

The chain recombines TRBV11-2 with TRBJ2-1; the match to TRBD2 covers 10 bases. CDR3 length: 16 residues. V lost 5 bases, J lost 6 bases, and 10 bases stayed unmatched. Germline lookup yields CDR1 SGHAT and CDR2 FQNNGV. The CDR3 DNA sequence: TGTGCCAGCAGCACATCCACTAGCGGGGTCATCAATGAGCAGTTCTTC. Protein product: CASSTSTSGVINEQFF.

The gene calls are TRBV5-1 and TRBJ2-1; 12 nucleotides agree with TRBD2. Trimming removed 4 bases from V and 9 bases from J; junction bases left unmatched: 8. The CDR3 length is 15 residues. CDR1 is SGHRS, CDR2 YFSETQ, per germline. The CDR3 spells CASSQSPSGGGEQFF. In DNA, the CDR3 is TGCGCCAGCAGCCAGAGCCCTAGCGGGGGGGGTGAGCAGTTCTTC. The whole variable domain, filled in from reference TRBV5-1 and TRBJ2-1, reads KAGVTQTPRYLIKTRGQQVTLSCSPISGHRSVSWYQQTPGQGLQFLFEYFSETQRNKGNFPGRFSGRQFSNSRSEMNVSTLELGDSALYLCASSQSPSGGGEQFFGPGTRLTVL.

The rearrangement links TRBV27 to TRBJ1-1, with unresolved D. Germline V gene lookup returns CDR1 MNHEY and CDR2 SMNVEV (reference sequence). This CDR3 has 15 amino acids. The V and J ends lost 6 bases and 1 base respectively, with 15 bases between them. The CDR3 bases are TGTGCCAGCAGCCTAGGAGGAGCCTCGAACACTGAAGCTTTCTTT. It translates to CASSLGGASNTEAFF.

The chain uses TRBV19 and TRBJ1-2; tentatively, D is TRBD1 (6 bases). The CDR3 spans 15 residues. V dropped 7 bases and J dropped 5 bases, with 20 bases sitting between them. Germline V lookup: CDR1 LNHDA, CDR2 SQIVND (reference sequence). The CDR3 sequence: CASKSSAGVLYGYTF. The CDR3 DNA sequence: TGTGCCAGTAAGTCTTCGGCAGGGGTTCTTTATGGCTACACCTTC.

The rearrangement joins TRBV19 to TRBJ2-5; 11 bases match TRBD1. Trimming cost V 1 base and J 4 bases; bases outside gene matches: 5. Germline CDR1 and CDR2: LNHDA and SQIVND (reference sequence). The CDR3 extends over 16 amino acids. For the CDR3, the DNA is TGTGCCAGTAGTATAGGCGGACAGGGGGCAAGAGAGACCCAGTACTTC. It yields the protein CASSIGGQGARETQYF.

The chain carries TRBV7-9 and TRBJ2-1; 9 bases agree with TRBD1. The trim removed 1 base at V and 5 bases at J, leaving 12 bases unmatched. The CDR3 covers 18 residues. Germline V gene data show CDR1 as SEHNR and CDR2 as FQNEAQ (reference sequence). CDR3 nucleotide sequence: TGTGCCAGCAGCTTAGGGCGCCTGACGGGGGACAGGGACAATGAGCAGTTCTTC. It yields the protein CASSLGRLTGDRDNEQFF.

This chain uses TRBV7-9 with TRBJ2-3; 8 bases fit TRBD1. This CDR3 has 17 amino acids. Trimming took 1 base from V and 1 from J; bases not matched to a gene: 7. Germline V gives CDR1 SEHNR, CDR2 FQNEAQ (reference sequence). The DNA of the CDR3 is TGTGCCAGCAGCTTAGGCCCGACAGGGGTGGGCACAGATACGCAGTATTTT. It yields the protein CASSLGPTGVGTDTQYF.

The rearrangement joins TRBV23-1 to TRBJ2-1, with D unresolved. TRBV23-1 is an ORF, with its function uncertain. The ends were cut back, 3 bases at V and 7 bases at J, with 13 bases in the middle. CDR3 length: 14 residues. CDR3 DNA: TGCGCCAGCAGTCACGAGTCAGGTGTAAATGAGCAGTTCTTC. Amino acid sequence: CASSHESGVNEQFF.

The J gene is TRBJ1-1, the V gene TRBV4-1; maybe TRBD1 (5 bases). The CDR3 runs 14 residues. V was cut by 7 bases and J by 1 base, with 13 bases left in between. CDR1 and CDR2 from the germline V gene are MGHRA and YSYEKL. CDR3 nucleotides: TGCGCCAGCACCGGGGGAGGGCCGAACACTGAAGCTTTCTTT. It specifies CASTGGGPNTEAFF.

The chain carries TRBV11-2 and TRBJ2-5; 9 bases map to TRBD2. V shed 3 bases, J shed 4 bases, and the junction held 3 bases outside the gene matches. This CDR3 region has 14 residues. Germline CDR1 is SGHAT and CDR2 is FQNNGV. The CDR3 DNA reads TGTGCCAGCAGCTTCGGGACTAGCCGAGAGACCCAGTACTTC. Translated, it gives CASSFGTSRETQYF. Using reference TRBV11-2 and TRBJ2-5 for the parts outside the CDR3, the full variable domain is EAGVAQSPRYKIIEKRQSVAFWCNPISGHATLYWYQQILGQGPKLLIQFQNNGVVDDSQLPKDRFSAERLKGVDSTLKIQPAKLEDSAVYLCASSFGTSRETQYFGPGTRLLVL.

The J gene is TRBJ1-1, the V gene TRBV10-3; possibly TRBD1 for D (5 bases). The CDR3 is made up of 11 amino acids. Germline-derived CDR1 and CDR2 are ENHRY and SYGVKD. V shed 8 bases and J shed 4 bases, with 8 bases lying between them. The CDR3 loop is CAIQGGTEAFF. In DNA, the CDR3 is TGTGCCATCCAGGGCGGCACTGAAGCTTTCTTT.

V gene TRBV6-5 combines with J gene TRBJ1-4; D is perhaps TRBD1 (5 bases). Per the germline V gene, CDR1 is MNHEY and CDR2 is SVGAGI. The V and J ends lost 8 bases and 2 bases respectively, with 12 bases between them. This CDR3 has 14 residues. CDR3 bases: TGTGCCAGCGGGGGGGTAAGGACTAATGAAAAACTGTTTTTT. It specifies CASGGVRTNEKLFF.

This chain joins TRBV10-1 and TRBJ2-1; 9 bases are a match to TRBD2. Germline values: CDR1 WNHNN, CDR2 SYGVQD (reference sequence). There are 18 residues in the CDR3. Trimming at V came to 2 bases and at J to 3 bases, leaving 11 bases not matched to a gene. The CDR3 sequence: CASSENPPEAGGYNEQFF. The CDR3 region has the DNA TGCGCCAGCAGTGAGAACCCCCCTGAAGCGGGGGGCTACAATGAGCAGTTCTTC.

V and J are TRBV5-6 and TRBJ1-4; D is perhaps TRBD1 (6 bases). This CDR3 comprises 14 residues. V was trimmed by 4 bases and J by 7 bases, leaving 14 bases between them. Germline lookup yields CDR1 SGHDT and CDR2 YYEEEE. CDR3 bases: TGTGCCAGCAGCGATACAGGGAACCTTGAAAAACTGTTTTTT. This sequence encodes CASSDTGNLEKLFF.

This chain joins TRBV21-1 and TRBJ1-6. TRBV21-1 is deemed a pseudogene. CDR3 length: 16 residues. This CDR3 is CASSKVLEGSDSPLHF. For the CDR3, the DNA is TGTGCCAGCAGCAAAGTATTGGAGGGGAGCGATTCACCCCTCCACTTT.

CDR3 protein: CASSWGQSLPDEQYF. The DNA of the CDR3 is TGTGCCAGCAGTTGGGGACAGTCCTTGCCAGACGAGCAGTACTTC. V usage is TRBV27 and J usage is TRBJ2-7, with 7 bases aligning to TRBD1. This CDR3 comprises 15 residues. The junction had 11 bases not matched to a gene; V was cut back by 4 bases and J by 5 bases. Germline V gene sequence: CDR1 MNHEY, CDR2 SMNVEV (reference sequence).

The V gene is TRBV19, the J gene TRBJ1-1, with 9 nucleotides matching TRBD1. J lost 10 bases, V lost 1 base, and 7 bases had no gene match. The germline CDR1 and CDR2 sequences are LNHDA and SQIVND (reference sequence). This CDR3 is built from 14 residues. The CDR3 region has the DNA TGTGCCAGTAGTATAGTTGGGACAGGGAAGGTAGCTTTCTTT. Translating it yields CASSIVGTGKVAFF. Full variable domain (outside the CDR3, taken from reference TRBV19 and TRBJ1-1): DGGITQSPKYLFRKEGQNVTLSCEQNLNHDAMYWYRQDPGQGLRLIYYSQIVNDFQKGDIAEGYSVSREKKESFPLTVTSAQKNPTAFYLCASSIVGTGKVAFFGQGTRLTVV.

The rearrangement joins TRBV6-2 or TRBV6-3 to TRBJ1-6, with 7 bases matching TRBD1. The CDR3 runs 16 residues. V was pared by 4 bases and J by 7 bases, with 10 bases of the junction left unmatched. CDR1 and CDR2 from the germline V gene are MNHEY and SVGEGT. The CDR3 DNA follows: TGTGCCAGCAGTTCTACAGGGGTGCCCCCCAATTCACCCCTCCACTTT. It codes for CASSSTGVPPNSPLHF.

The chain uses TRBV24-1 and TRBJ2-5; D uncertain. In germline, CDR1 is KGHDR, CDR2 SFDVKD. The CDR3 sequence is 13 residues long. V was shortened by 5 bases and J by 0 bases, with 6 bases between the two germline ends. CDR3 bases: TGTGCCACCAGTGTGGCAGACCAAGAGACCCAGTACTTC. Translating it yields CATSVADQETQYF.

The chain combines TRBV11-2 with TRBJ2-7; possibly TRBD2 for D (6 bases). Germline V gene data show CDR1 as SGHAT and CDR2 as FQNNGV. This CDR3 has 14 residues. The ends were cut back, 4 bases at V and 3 bases at J, with 13 bases in the middle. CDR3 sequence (DNA): TGTGCCAGCAGCTCGGTACGGACTATCTACGAGCAGTACTTC. This gives the protein CASSSVRTIYEQYF.

The gene calls are TRBV7-3 and TRBJ2-1; D not certain. The V end was cut by 2 bases, the J end by 8 bases, with 13 bases between. Germline values: CDR1 SGHTA, CDR2 FQGTGA. The CDR3 contains 14 residues. The CDR3 is CASSLSSGYDEQFF. The CDR3 DNA follows: TGTGCCAGCAGCTTATCCAGTGGTTACGATGAGCAGTTCTTC.

This chain connects TRBV6-4 to TRBJ2-2, with D unresolved. The V end lost 7 bases, the J end lost 0 bases, and 6 bases lay between the germline ends. Germline values: CDR1 MRHNA, CDR2 SNTAGT. This CDR3 spans 13 amino acids. The CDR3 here is CASMGANTGELFF. The CDR3 nucleotides read TGTGCCAGCATGGGCGCGAACACCGGGGAGCTGTTTTTT.

The chain combines TRBV7-3 with TRBJ1-2; D is uncertain. The germline CDR1 and CDR2 sequences are SGHTA and FQGTGA. V lost 4 bases and J lost 8, with 26 bases in between. The CDR3 has 17 amino acids. In DNA, the CDR3 is TGTGCCAGCAGCTCGTCGCCGCGGGGAATAAGAGCGCGAGGCTACACCTTC. Translating it yields CASSSSPRGIRARGYTF.

This clone was seen a single time. The genes are TRBV9 and TRBJ2-5; no clear D gene. CDR1 and CDR2 (germline): SGDLS, YYNGEE. The CDR3 covers 14 residues. Trimming removed 2 bases at V and 5 bases at J, with 13 bases between. CDR3 sequence (DNA): TGTGCCAGCAGCGTTGGCCCCGGGTGGGAGACCCAGTACTTC. Protein product: CASSVGPGWETQYF.

V and J are TRBV4-2 and TRBJ2-1; 7 nucleotides agree with TRBD2. CDR1 is LGHNA and CDR2 is YNFKEQ in the germline V gene. The CDR3 runs to 17 residues. The J segment lost 4 bases and the V segment lost 1 base, leaving 10 bases of the junction unmatched. CDR3: CASSQVKGTTEYNEQFF. CDR3 DNA sequence: TGTGCCAGCAGCCAAGTCAAAGGGACTACGGAGTACAATGAGCAGTTCTTC.

This chain uses TRBV5-8 with TRBJ1-1, with D perhaps matching TRBD1 (5 bases). CDR1 SGHTS and CDR2 YDEGEE come from the germline V gene. The V and J ends lost 2 bases and 1 base respectively, with 6 bases between them. The CDR3 is 13 residues long. This CDR3 reads CASSFDRNTEAFF. For the CDR3, the DNA is TGTGCCAGCAGCTTCGACAGGAACACTGAAGCTTTCTTT.

The chain joins TRBV4-1 to TRBJ2-3; D might be TRBD1 (7 bases). Trimming removed 0 bases at V and 6 bases at J, with 19 bases between. Germline-derived CDR1 and CDR2 are MGHRA and YSYEKL. The CDR3 loop spans 17 amino acids. Here the CDR3 reads CASSQDRGRGRIDTQYF. The CDR3 coding sequence is TGCGCCAGCAGCCAAGATAGGGGCAGGGGGAGGATTGATACGCAGTATTTT.

The sample holds one count of this clone. The chain combines TRBV7-7 with TRBJ2-1; D not resolved. V lost 5 bases and J lost 2, with 10 bases in between. The CDR3 has 14 amino acids. CDR1 and CDR2 from the germline V gene are SSHAT and FNYEAQ (reference sequence). CDR3 sequence (DNA): TGTGCCAGCAGCCCCTCGGGTACCTACAATGAGCAGTTCTTC. Translating gives CASSPSGTYNEQFF.

The chain has TRBV6-5 and TRBJ1-2; the D gene is possibly TRBD1 (6 bases). CDR3 length: 15 amino acids. V lost 8 bases and J 4 bases, leaving 20 bases between the germline ends. CDR1 MNHEY and CDR2 SVGAGI come from the germline V gene. CDR3 amino acids: CASFGRQVEAYGYTF. Here the CDR3 DNA reads TGTGCCAGCTTTGGACGACAGGTTGAGGCCTATGGCTACACCTTC.